Each of the 9 T cell receptor beta chains below was sequenced from the same sample in a study of blood T cells in healthy people across ages. Then a second PCR, running about 7 to 11 cycles, was carried out with a sample-barcoded 5' primer and a J-beta primer mix. From the 5' RACE reads, TCRdb called clonotypes with MiXCR, one entry per CDR3 protein. There are 750,000 to 950,000 distinct CDR3 sequences in the sample; about 27% occur only once, and more than 8.5% lies in the top ten. These same data were also listed under a study on T cells of mothers and their children.

Sequenced input: blood. These receptors originate from a woman aged 40 to 50 in good health.

This clonotype was observed a few times. The gene calls are TRBV19 and TRBJ2-7; tentatively, D is TRBD2 (5 bases). Germline loops: CDR1 LNHDA, CDR2 SQIVND (reference sequence). The V end was cut by 9 bases, the J end by 7 bases, with 22 bases between. The CDR3 totals 14 residues. The CDR3 protein is CASQKGDWPGEQYF. The CDR3 coding sequence is TGTGCCAGCCAAAAGGGAGATTGGCCTGGGGAGCAGTACTTC.

The rearrangement uses TRBV20-1 and TRBJ2-4, with D possibly TRBD2 on 6 matching bases. CDR1 DFQATT and CDR2 SNEGSKA come from the germline V gene (reference sequence). V shed 0 bases and J shed 6 bases, with 15 bases lying between them. This CDR3 has 15 amino acids. The CDR3 DNA reads as TGCAGTGCTAGAGAAGTGGGGGGATGGGGAAACATTCAGTACTTC. Protein: CSAREVGGWGNIQYF.

This clonotype has a count of ten or more. The gene calls are TRBV7-2 and TRBJ1-1; tentatively, D is TRBD1 (5 bases). Per the germline V gene, CDR1 is SGHTA and CDR2 is FQGNSA. CDR3 size: 13 residues. Trimming left V 6 bases short and J 10 bases short, with 18 bases between. CDR3 amino acids: CASSSPPGDGAFF. The CDR3 nucleotides are TGTGCCAGCAGTTCTCCCCCCGGGGACGGAGCTTTCTTT.

This clonotype was counted at least ten times. The V gene is TRBV28, the J gene TRBJ1-2; D uncertain. CDR3 length: 14 amino acids. The V and J ends lost 2 bases and 3 bases respectively, with 10 bases between them. The germline gives CDR1 MDHEN, CDR2 SYDVKM. The CDR3 DNA follows: TGTGCCAGCAGTTTAGTGTCCTCCCACTATGGCTACACCTTC. Its translation is CASSLVSSHYGYTF.

The J gene is TRBJ1-1, the V gene TRBV7-6; TRBD1 matches at 7 bases. Per germline, CDR1 SGHVS and CDR2 FNYEAQ. The junction had 6 bases not matched to a gene; V was cut back by 5 bases and J by 0 bases. CDR3 length: 15 residues. The CDR3 region has the DNA TGTGCCAGCAGCGAGTGGACAGGCATGAACACTGAAGCTTTCTTT. As protein: CASSEWTGMNTEAFF.

The rearrangement uses TRBV5-5 and TRBJ1-5; D ambiguous. Germline V lookup: CDR1 SGHKS, CDR2 YYEKEE (reference sequence). The germline V and J ends were trimmed by 1 base and 0 bases, with 11 bases remaining between them. The CDR3 length is 16 residues. CDR3 bases: TGTGCCAGCAGCTTGATTGTGGGTAATAGCAATCAGCCCCAGCATTTT. Residues: CASSLIVGNSNQPQHF.

A few counts support this clonotype. This sequence joins TRBV24-1 and TRBJ2-3; 10 nucleotides align to TRBD1. V gave up 9 bases and J gave up 3 bases; unmatched junction bases: 11. The germline V gene has CDR1 KGHDR and CDR2 SFDVKD. The CDR3 is made up of 16 amino acids. DNA for the CDR3: TGTGCCACCGGGGATTCCCGGACAGGGGGTACAGATACGCAGTATTTT. This codes for CATGDSRTGGTDTQYF.

The rearrangement links TRBV3-1 to TRBJ2-1; tentatively, D is TRBD2 (7 bases). CDR3 length equals 12 residues. Germline V gene lookup returns CDR1 LGHDT and CDR2 YNNKEL (reference sequence). V lost 4 bases and J 12 bases, leaving 13 bases between the germline ends. Written as DNA, the CDR3 is TGTGCCAGCAGCCCAAGGGGGGGGGCGCAGTTCTTC. This sequence encodes CASSPRGGAQFF.

This clonotype was seen at least ten times. The chain employs TRBV12-3 or TRBV12-4 and TRBJ2-1; D remains ambiguous. V lost 6 bases and J lost 6, with 6 bases in between. CDR3 length: 11 amino acids. The CDR3 nucleotides are TGTGCCAGCAGCCCATTCAATGAGCAGTTCTTC. It specifies CASSPFNEQFF.